One and the same sample provided the 32 T cell receptor beta chains below, sequenced in a study of early T cells in non-severe SARS-CoV-2 infection. TCRdb used MiXCR to reprocess the 5' RACE reads, holding one entry per CDR3 protein. The sample shows 45,000 to 50,000 distinct CDR3 sequences, 4.5% to 7% of them seen only once. The sample was whole blood. These receptors came from an adult who was a healthcare worker with PCR-confirmed SARS-CoV-2 infection or an uninfected control (not recorded which).

This clonotype was counted only a few times. The rearrangement links TRBV6-6 to TRBJ2-7; 11 bases are shared with TRBD2. The junction had 10 bases not matched to a gene; V was cut back by 0 bases and J by 3 bases. Germline values: CDR1 MNHNY, CDR2 SVGAGI (reference sequence). This CDR3 has 18 residues. Here the CDR3 reads CASSYSPWASGRSYEQYF. CDR3 nucleotides: TGTGCCAGCAGTTACTCGCCGTGGGCTAGCGGGAGGAGCTACGAGCAGTACTTC.

This clonotype showed up many times. The chain employs TRBV6-5 and TRBJ1-2; no clear D gene. Germline CDR1 and CDR2: MNHEY and SVGAGI. V gave up 0 bases and J gave up 4 bases, with 6 bases separating them. CDR3 length: 13 residues. CDR3 DNA sequence: TGTGCCAGCAGTTACTCTACCGGCTATGGCTACACCTTC. It yields the protein CASSYSTGYGYTF.

This clonotype was counted a few times. The rearrangement uses TRBV7-2 and TRBJ2-7; 7 nucleotides line up with TRBD2. V lost 4 bases to trimming and J lost 3 bases; unmatched junction nucleotides: 15. The CDR3 is 17 amino acids. In germline, CDR1 is SGHTA, CDR2 FQGNSA. As DNA, the CDR3 is TGTGCCAGCAGCTGGGGTCCCGGCGGGAGCCGGAACTACGAGCAGTACTTC. Protein: CASSWGPGGSRNYEQYF.

This clonotype was seen at least ten times. J is TRBJ1-5 and V is TRBV4-1, with D maybe TRBD1 (5 bases). The V gene's germline CDR1 is MGHRA and CDR2 YSYEKL. CDR3 size: 15 residues. V was trimmed by 0 bases and J by 9 bases, leaving 15 bases between them. The CDR3 protein is CASSQDQWGGRPQHF. The CDR3 DNA reads TGCGCCAGCAGCCAAGATCAATGGGGGGGAAGGCCCCAGCATTTT.

The CDR3 DNA sequence: TGCAGCGTAGCCATGGTCACTGAAGCTTTCTTT. Its translation: CSVAMVTEAFF. The chain couples TRBV29-1 to TRBJ1-1; D is ambiguous. The V gene lost 6 bases and the J gene lost 4 bases, with 9 bases spanning the gap. The germline gives CDR1 SQVTM, CDR2 ANQGSEA. CDR3 length equals 11 residues. Supplemented by reference TRBV29-1 and TRBJ1-1, the full variable domain reads SAVISQKPSRDICQRGTSLTIQCQVDSQVTMMFWYRQQPGQSLTLIATANQGSEATYESGFVIDKFPISRPNLTFSTLTVSNMSPEDSSIYLCSVAMVTEAFFGQGTRLTVV.

This clonotype has at least ten counts. V gene TRBV12-3 or TRBV12-4 combines with J gene TRBJ2-7; 7 bases agree with TRBD2. V gave up 5 bases and J gave up 6 bases; unmatched junction bases: 4. The CDR3 length is 12 residues. The CDR3 loop is CASSGLESEQYF. CDR3 in DNA: TGTGCCAGCAGTGGACTAGAATCCGAGCAGTACTTC.

At least ten counts were recorded for this clonotype. The chain links TRBV20-1 to TRBJ2-3, with a tentative D call TRBD1 (5 bases). The CDR3 totals 14 residues. Germline loops: CDR1 DFQATT, CDR2 SNEGSKA (reference sequence). The V end lost 6 bases, the J end lost 3 bases, and 16 bases lay between the germline ends. Here the CDR3 DNA reads TGCAGTGCCGGCCCAGTGGGGCGTACAGATACGCAGTATTTT. Translating gives CSAGPVGRTDTQYF.

This clonotype was picked up many times. The V gene is TRBV5-4, the J gene TRBJ1-2; 7 bases are a match to TRBD1. The V segment lost 0 bases and the J segment 5 bases; nucleotides outside the gene matches: 4. CDR1 and CDR2 (germline): SGHNT, YYREEE (reference sequence). The CDR3 has 14 amino acids. CDR3 DNA sequence: TGTGCCAGCAGCTTGGTGGGACAGAATTATGGCTACACCTTC. It translates to CASSLVGQNYGYTF.

This clonotype was observed a handful of times. The chain combines TRBV7-9 with TRBJ2-7, with no clear D. Germline CDR1 is SEHNR and CDR2 is FQNEAQ (reference sequence). This CDR3 is 12 amino acids long. The V gene lost 5 bases and the J gene lost 6 bases, with 11 bases spanning the gap. The CDR3 DNA reads TGTGCCAGCAGCGTAGGCCCTACCGAGCAGTACTTC. Residues: CASSVGPTEQYF.

This clonotype was recorded many times. This rearrangement joins TRBV6-2 or TRBV6-3 to TRBJ1-2, with unresolved D. The germline gives CDR1 MNHEY, CDR2 SVGEGT. The CDR3 contains 11 residues. V was cut by 6 bases and J by 2 bases, with 4 bases left in between. The CDR3: CASSQNYGYTF. The CDR3 nucleotides read TGTGCCAGCAGCCAGAACTATGGCTACACCTTC.

The chain employs TRBV9 and TRBJ2-3; no definite D call. Germline V CDR1 and CDR2: SGDLS, YYNGEE. This CDR3 contains 13 residues. The ends were cut back, 4 bases at V and 0 bases at J, with 6 bases in the middle. The CDR3 coding sequence is TGTGCCAGCAGCCAGCTAAGCACAGATACGCAGTATTTT. This encodes CASSQLSTDTQYF.

This clonotype was counted ten times or more. The V call is TRBV6-1, the J call TRBJ1-5; D is perhaps TRBD1 (5 bases). The CDR3 loop spans 13 amino acids. Germline loops: CDR1 MNHNS, CDR2 SASEGT. V lost 6 bases and J lost 2, with 8 bases in between. The CDR3 bases are TGTGCCAGCAGGGACACCCGCAATCAGCCCCAGCATTTT. Its translation is CASRDTRNQPQHF.

This clonotype was seen at least ten times. The chain recombines TRBV7-2 with TRBJ2-1; perhaps TRBD2 as D (5 bases). Trimming removed 1 base at V and 9 bases at J, with 10 bases between. This CDR3 is built from 13 residues. The germline V gene has CDR1 SGHTA and CDR2 FQGNSA. The CDR3 sequence is CASSLGRRGEQFF. CDR3 in DNA: TGTGCCAGCAGCTTAGGAAGACGGGGTGAGCAGTTCTTC.

This clonotype was counted ten times or more. V gene TRBV5-1 combines with J gene TRBJ2-2; D not resolved. The CDR3 contains 16 residues. Trimming shortened V by 0 bases and J by 4 bases, and 13 bases separated the two germline ends. CDR1 is SGHRS, CDR2 YFSETQ, per germline. As DNA, the CDR3 is TGCGCCAGCAGCTTGGTCCCGACTTTCGTCACCGGGGAGCTGTTTTTT. Translation gives CASSLVPTFVTGELFF.

This clonotype was seen many times. The chain couples TRBV2 to TRBJ2-1; 8 bases line up with TRBD1. Germline CDR1 reads SNHLY; CDR2 reads FYNNEI. V trimming: 4 bases; J trimming: 4 bases; junction bases outside the gene matches: 21. The CDR3 totals 20 residues. The CDR3 DNA sequence: TGTGCCAGCAGTGTACGAGCGGCAGGGGGCAACCCCGCTTCGTACAATGAGCAGTTCTTC. It translates to CASSVRAAGGNPASYNEQFF.

This clonotype was counted at least ten times. The rearrangement joins TRBV23-1 to TRBJ2-1; 10 bases are a match to TRBD2. TRBV23-1 is flagged as an ORF with uncertain function. The CDR3 loop spans 19 amino acids. Losses at the gene ends were 7 bases for V and 7 bases for J; bases not matched to a gene: 22. CDR3 DNA: TGCGCCAGCACTCACTTTGGACTAGCGGAGTTTCCTTTGCGGAATGAGCAGTTCTTC. It encodes CASTHFGLAEFPLRNEQFF.

The sample holds many counts of this clonotype. The chain joins TRBV7-9 to TRBJ1-4; D not certain. The CDR3 is made up of 14 amino acids. V was cut by 1 base and J by 4 bases, with 7 bases left in between. Germline V CDR1 and CDR2: SEHNR, FQNEAQ (reference sequence). CDR3 sequence (DNA): TGTGCCAGCAGCTTAGGGCAGCTTAATGAAAAACTGTTTTTT. It translates to CASSLGQLNEKLFF.

This clonotype was found many times. The J gene is TRBJ2-7, the V gene TRBV7-2; weak D call: TRBD2 (5 bases). The CDR3 length is 12 residues. The germline V and J ends were trimmed by 3 bases and 6 bases, with 9 bases remaining between them. The V gene's germline CDR1 is SGHTA and CDR2 FQGNSA. CDR3 loop: CASSFMGSEQYF. The CDR3 bases are TGTGCCAGCAGCTTTATGGGGAGCGAGCAGTACTTC.

The sample holds many counts of this clonotype. The chain links TRBV11-2 to TRBJ2-7, with 7 bases fitting TRBD1. The CDR3 sequence is 17 residues long. V trimming: 4 bases; J trimming: 0 bases; junction bases outside the gene matches: 12. Germline assignment: CDR1 SGHAT and CDR2 FQNNGV. This chain's CDR3 is CASSSLRRTGNSYEQYF. CDR3 in DNA: TGTGCCAGCAGCTCCCTTCGGAGGACAGGTAACTCCTACGAGCAGTACTTC. The complete variable domain, with remaining parts taken from reference TRBV11-2 and TRBJ2-7, reads EAGVAQSPRYKIIEKRQSVAFWCNPISGHATLYWYQQILGQGPKLLIQFQNNGVVDDSQLPKDRFSAERLKGVDSTLKIQPAKLEDSAVYLCASSSLRRTGNSYEQYFGPGTRLTVT.

This clonotype has more than one count but fewer than ten. This sequence joins TRBV4-3 and TRBJ1-6, with D perhaps TRBD1 (6 bases). The CDR3 is 15 amino acids. Germline CDR1 LGHNA, CDR2 YSLEER. Trimming stripped 1 base from V and 7 bases from J, with 11 bases between. In nucleotides, the CDR3 is TGCGCCAGCAGCCAAGGAAGGGGGACGAATTCACCCCTCCACTTT. Amino acids: CASSQGRGTNSPLHF.

This clonotype was detected only a few times. This chain joins TRBV25-1 and TRBJ2-7; D not certain. From germline, CDR1 is MGHDK and CDR2 SYGVNS. The CDR3 is made up of 11 amino acids. V was shortened by 5 bases and J by 4 bases, with 6 bases between the two germline ends. The CDR3 protein is CASSRIYEQYF. The CDR3 DNA sequence: TGTGCCAGCAGTCGTATTTACGAGCAGTACTTC.

V is TRBV14 and J is TRBJ1-2; D remains unclear. Germline V gives CDR1 SGHDN, CDR2 FVKESK. The CDR3 extends over 12 amino acids. V lost 5 bases and J 8 bases, leaving 12 bases between the germline ends. The CDR3 DNA sequence: TGTGCCAGCAGCTCCTCCGATCGGGGCTACACCTTC. Translated: CASSSSDRGYTF.

This clonotype was picked up many times. The chain recombines TRBV7-2 with TRBJ2-1, with D perhaps matching TRBD2 (5 bases). Germline CDR1 SGHTA, CDR2 FQGNSA. The V end lost 5 bases, the J end lost 10 bases, and 18 bases lay between the germline ends. This CDR3 is 14 amino acids long. The CDR3 loop reads CASSLGLPFDEQFF. CDR3 DNA sequence: TGTGCCAGCAGCCTTGGACTTCCTTTTGACGAGCAGTTCTTC.

A few counts support this clonotype. V usage is TRBV6-5 and J usage is TRBJ2-1; TRBD1 is a possible D gene (6 bases). Trimming pared 0 bases from V and 7 bases from J, leaving 13 bases between. CDR1 and CDR2 from the germline V gene are MNHEY and SVGAGI. The CDR3 is made up of 15 amino acids. The CDR3, as DNA: TGTGCCAGCAGTTACTCGACAGGTCATCCAAATGAGCAGTTCTTC. This gives the protein CASSYSTGHPNEQFF.

Many counts were recorded for this clonotype. V usage is TRBV10-3 and J usage is TRBJ2-2; 9 bases align to TRBD1. CDR1 is ENHRY and CDR2 is SYGVKD in the germline V gene. This CDR3 is 16 amino acids long. V shed 2 bases and J 6 bases; nucleotides not matched to a gene: 7. DNA for the CDR3: TGTGCCATCAGTGAGCCGGGACAGGGCCCTTCCGGGGAGCTGTTTTTT. Protein sequence: CAISEPGQGPSGELFF.

This clonotype showed up just a few times. The V gene is TRBV5-5, the J gene TRBJ1-4; D might be TRBD1 (6 bases). With 4 bases removed from V and 13 bases from J, the gap between germline ends came to 20 bases. This CDR3 comprises 14 residues. CDR1 SGHKS and CDR2 YYEKEE come from the germline V gene (reference sequence). The DNA of the CDR3 is TGTGCCAGCAGCCGTTCAGGGGCGGCGAACTCACTGTTTTTT. Residues: CASSRSGAANSLFF.

This clonotype was observed at least ten times. The chain couples TRBV12-5 to TRBJ2-7; D call uncertain. This CDR3 spans 12 amino acids. CDR1 is LGHNT and CDR2 is FRNRAP in the germline V gene. The V and J ends lost 6 bases and 2 bases respectively, with 8 bases between them. CDR3: CASGAHPYEQYF. As DNA, the CDR3 is TGTGCTAGTGGAGCACACCCCTACGAGCAGTACTTC.

This clonotype was recorded a few times. The V and J genes are TRBV12-3 or TRBV12-4 and TRBJ2-7; maybe TRBD2 (6 bases). The CDR3 contains 15 residues. V was clipped by 2 bases and J by 0 bases, with 11 bases between them. CDR3 amino acids: CASSLRGTSSYEQYF. CDR3 bases: TGTGCCAGCAGTTTACGCGGGACCAGCTCCTACGAGCAGTACTTC.

V gene TRBV6-5 combines with J gene TRBJ2-1; 7 nucleotides line up with TRBD2. Germline-derived CDR1 and CDR2 are MNHEY and SVGAGI. Trimming took 6 bases from V and 8 from J; bases not matched to a gene: 10. CDR3 length: 14 residues. This CDR3 is CASRTAGTMHEQFF. The CDR3 coding sequence is TGTGCCAGCAGGACCGCCGGGACTATGCATGAGCAGTTCTTC.

There are a few counts of this clonotype. The V gene is TRBV7-2, the J gene TRBJ2-3; D not certain. V lost 5 bases to trimming and J lost 5 bases, with 11 bases between them. The CDR3 has 13 amino acids. Germline assignment: CDR1 SGHTA and CDR2 FQGNSA. DNA for the CDR3: TGTGCCAGCAGCCCCCTGGTAGGAGATACGCAGTATTTT. The encoded protein is CASSPLVGDTQYF.

This clonotype was counted many times. The chain recombines TRBV12-5 with TRBJ2-7; 9 nucleotides align to TRBD1. The CDR3 runs 17 residues. Per the germline V gene, CDR1 is LGHNT and CDR2 is FRNRAP. V trimming: 0 bases; J trimming: 3 bases; junction bases outside the gene matches: 9. The CDR3 nucleotides are TGTGCTAGTGGTTTGGTAATCACGGACAGGGGTGGCTACGAGCAGTACTTC. Its translation is CASGLVITDRGGYEQYF.

This clonotype was detected a few times. This chain links TRBV24-1 with TRBJ2-1, with 7 bases that match TRBD2. There are 13 residues in the CDR3. Trimming removed 9 bases from V and 12 bases from J; junction bases left unmatched: 13. Per germline, CDR1 KGHDR and CDR2 SFDVKD. CDR3 DNA: TGTGCCACCCGGGATAGCGGGCAGTCCCCGCAGTTCTTC. This translates into CATRDSGQSPQFF.